Listed below are T cell receptor beta chains from one sample, sequenced in a study of beta chain features in type 1 diabetes. Using immunoSEQ multiplex PCR, the repertoire was profiled, and TCRdb retains in-frame clones only, with some absent. The sample yields under 800,000 clones, 15% to 19% seen once. The sample taken for sequencing was naive CD4+ T cells from blood. These receptors were taken from a man between 18 and 29 years old in good health. The CDR3 runs from the conserved cysteine through the conserved F or W. Fields, in order: D gene, V gene, clone size, CDR3 length, J gene, CDR3 protein, CDR3 DNA. D genes are given only for firm matches. Where a row states a size, it is once, few, many or the class of an expanded clone; other rows omit it.

D: .; V: TRBV28; size: few; length: 16; J: TRBJ2-3; CDR3: CASSPKSLYVLDTQYF; DNA: TGTGCCAGCAGTCCCAAATCGCTCTACGTATTGGATACGCAGTATTTT
D: TRBD1; V: TRBV19; size: .; length: 17; J: TRBJ2-1; CDR3: CASSIFGTGQSYNEQFF; DNA: TGTGCCAGTAGTATATTCGGGACAGGGCAATCCTACAATGAGCAGTTCTTC
D: TRBD1; V: TRBV6-5; size: few; length: 14; J: TRBJ2-3; CDR3: CASSGTGWTDTQYF; DNA: TGTGCCAGCAGTGGGACAGGGTGGACAGATACGCAGTATTTT
D: TRBD2; V: TRBV9; size: .; length: 20; J: TRBJ2-7; CDR3: CASSVAPTHFSGGALYEQYF; DNA: TGTGCCAGCAGCGTAGCCCCTACTCACTTTAGCGGGGGGGCCCTCTACGAGCAGTACTTC
D: .; V: TRBV19; size: few; length: 15; J: TRBJ2-3; CDR3: CASSPGAPSTDTQYF; DNA: TGTGCCAGTAGCCCCGGGGCTCCTAGCACAGATACGCAGTATTTT
D: TRBD1; V: TRBV9; size: .; length: 16; J: TRBJ2-3; CDR3: CASSNTGQGSTDTQYF; DNA: TGTGCCAGCAGCAATACAGGACAGGGGAGCACAGATACGCAGTATTTT
D: .; V: TRBV11-2; size: .; length: 14; J: TRBJ1-4; CDR3: CASSFGTSTSRLFF; DNA: TGTGCCAGCAGCTTCGGGACGTCTACCTCCAGGCTGTTTTTT
D: .; V: TRBV6-1; size: .; length: 14; J: TRBJ1-1; CDR3: CASKRLEKDTEAFF; DNA: TGTGCCAGCAAGAGGCTTGAGAAGGACACTGAAGCTTTCTTT
D: TRBD2; V: TRBV7-9; size: .; length: 16; J: TRBJ2-7; CDR3: CASSPEGTSGSGEQYF; DNA: TGTGCCAGCAGTCCAGAGGGGACTAGCGGGAGTGGCGAGCAGTACTTC
D: .; V: TRBV5-1; size: few; length: 14; J: TRBJ1-2; CDR3: CASSPVGTGYGYTF; DNA: TGCGCCAGCAGCCCCGTTGGGACGGGCTATGGCTACACCTTC
D: .; V: TRBV25-1; size: .; length: 14; J: TRBJ2-2; CDR3: CASSRRENTGELFF; DNA: TGTGCCAGCAGTCGAAGGGAAAACACCGGGGAGCTGTTTTTT
D: TRBD1; V: TRBV28; size: .; length: 18; J: TRBJ2-7; CDR3: CASSLPMIRDRGLYEQYF; DNA: TGTGCCAGCAGTTTACCGATGATTCGGGACAGGGGCTTGTACGAGCAGTACTTC
D: .; V: TRBV6-6; size: .; length: 13; J: TRBJ1-4; CDR3: CASTGDPGEKLFF; DNA: TGTGCCAGCACGGGGGACCCGGGGGAAAAACTGTTTTTT
D: .; V: TRBV7-2; size: few; length: 15; J: TRBJ1-2; CDR3: CASSLRTATNYGYTF; DNA: TGTGCCAGCAGCTTAAGGACGGCCACTAACTATGGCTACACCTTC
D: TRBD1; V: TRBV7-9; size: few; length: 15; J: TRBJ2-6; CDR3: CASSQTGFGANVLTF; DNA: TGTGCCAGCAGCCAGACAGGGTTCGGGGCCAACGTCCTGACTTTC
D: TRBD1; V: TRBV5-4; size: .; length: 15; J: TRBJ2-7; CDR3: CASSFTGGLTYEQYF; DNA: TGTGCCAGCAGCTTTACAGGGGGCCTAACCTACGAGCAGTACTTC
D: .; V: TRBV5-1; size: .; length: 15; J: TRBJ1-2; CDR3: CASQPGAFRGHGYTF; DNA: TGCGCCTCCCAACCCGGGGCATTCCGTGGGCATGGCTACACCTTC
D: .; V: TRBV30; size: few; length: 17; J: TRBJ1-5; CDR3: CAWRRGIGRDSNQPQHF; DNA: TGTGCCTGGAGAAGGGGAATAGGCCGGGACAGCAATCAGCCCCAGCATTTT
D: .; V: TRBV9; size: .; length: 15; J: TRBJ2-2; CDR3: CASSTAGFVPGELFF; DNA: TGTGCCAGCAGCACCGCGGGCTTCGTCCCCGGGGAGCTGTTTTTT
D: TRBD1; V: TRBV5-1; size: .; length: 15; J: TRBJ2-7; CDR3: CASSSQGQEVYEQYF; DNA: TGCGCCAGCAGTTCGCAGGGACAGGAGGTCTACGAGCAGTACTTC
D: .; V: TRBV4-2; size: .; length: 16; J: TRBJ2-7; CDR3: CASSPPLARAKYEQYF; DNA: TGTGCCAGCAGCCCCCCCCTCGCAAGGGCCAAATACGAGCAGTACTTC
D: TRBD1; V: TRBV30; size: few; length: 13; J: TRBJ2-7; CDR3: CAWSPGFDRDENF; DNA: TGTGCCTGGAGTCCCGGGTTCGACAGGGACGAAAACTTC
D: TRBD1; V: TRBV11-2; size: few; length: 14; J: TRBJ1-1; CDR3: CASSPHRGAAEAFF; DNA: TGTGCCAGCAGCCCTCACAGGGGAGCGGCTGAAGCTTTCTTT
D: .; V: TRBV19; size: few; length: 13; J: TRBJ2-3; CDR3: CASRSGIGDTQYF; DNA: TGTGCCAGTAGGTCAGGGATTGGAGATACGCAGTATTTT
D: .; V: TRBV9; size: few; length: 15; J: TRBJ2-4; CDR3: CASSVGSAAKNIQYF; DNA: TGTGCCAGCAGCGTAGGTTCGGCGGCCAAAAACATTCAGTACTTC
D: .; V: TRBV7-9; size: .; length: 11; J: TRBJ2-7; CDR3: CASSTHYEQYF; DNA: TGTGCCAGCAGCACCCACTACGAGCAGTACTTC
D: .; V: TRBV9; size: .; length: 15; J: TRBJ2-7; CDR3: CASSPRTQSSYEQYF; DNA: TGTGCCAGCAGCCCCCGGACACAGAGCTCCTACGAGCAGTACTTC
D: TRBD1; V: TRBV14; size: few; length: 16; J: TRBJ2-2; CDR3: CASSPNRGLVTGELFF; DNA: TGTGCCAGCAGCCCTAACAGGGGGCTGGTCACCGGGGAGCTGTTTTTT
D: .; V: TRBV2; size: .; length: 10; J: TRBJ2-7; CDR3: CASKVREQYF; DNA: TGTGCCAGCAAGGTCCGCGAGCAGTACTTC
D: .; V: TRBV5-1; size: .; length: 14; J: TRBJ1-5; CDR3: CASSLGAGVQPQHF; DNA: TGCGCCAGCAGCTTGGGGGCAGGGGTCCAGCCCCAGCATTTT
D: TRBD1; V: TRBV5-5; size: .; length: 15; J: TRBJ2-7; CDR3: CASSFRPGGTYEQYF; DNA: TGTGCCAGCAGCTTCAGACCAGGGGGCACCTACGAGCAGTACTTC
D: .; V: TRBV4-1; size: .; length: 15; J: TRBJ1-5; CDR3: CASSQQRESGQPQHF; DNA: TGCGCCAGCAGCCAACAAAGGGAATCGGGGCAGCCCCAGCATTTT
D: .; V: TRBV2; size: .; length: 11; J: TRBJ2-5; CDR3: CASLPQGEQYF; DNA: TGTGCCAGCTTACCCCAGGGTGAGCAGTACTTC
D: TRBD1; V: TRBV5-1; size: .; length: 16; J: TRBJ2-3; CDR3: CASSRTGSSSTDTQYF; DNA: TGCGCCAGCAGCAGGACAGGATCTAGTAGCACAGATACGCAGTATTTT
D: .; V: TRBV10-3; size: few; length: 14; J: TRBJ2-4; CDR3: CAIRADLLNSIQYF; DNA: TGTGCCATCAGAGCAGACCTTCTTAACAGCATTCAGTACTTC
D: TRBD1; V: TRBV2; size: .; length: 14; J: TRBJ2-1; CDR3: CASNRDRGVDEQFF; DNA: TGTGCCAGCAACCGGGACAGGGGAGTCGATGAGCAGTTCTTC
D: TRBD1; V: TRBV18; size: few; length: 15; J: TRBJ1-3; CDR3: CASSIQGASGNTIYF; DNA: TGTGCCAGCTCAATACAGGGGGCGTCTGGAAACACCATATATTTT
D: .; V: TRBV4-1; size: few; length: 13; J: TRBJ2-5; CDR3: CASSQRLRETQYF; DNA: TGCGCCAGCAGCCAACGTCTACGAGAGACCCAGTACTTC
D: .; V: TRBV12-5; size: .; length: 13; J: TRBJ1-1; CDR3: CASGLVGGSEAFF; DNA: TGTGCTAGTGGTTTGGTAGGGGGATCTGAAGCTTTCTTT
D: .; V: TRBV28; size: few; length: 13; J: TRBJ2-7; CDR3: CASRGGSRLEQYF; DNA: TGTGCCAGCAGAGGGGGGAGTAGACTGGAGCAGTACTTC
D: TRBD2; V: TRBV25-1; size: .; length: 17; J: TRBJ2-2; CDR3: CASSVLAGGPITGELFF; DNA: TGTGCCAGCAGTGTATTAGCGGGAGGGCCTATTACCGGGGAGCTGTTTTTT
D: .; V: TRBV7-8; size: .; length: 13; J: TRBJ1-1; CDR3: CASSLSDKTEAFF; DNA: TGTGCCAGCAGCTTATCCGATAAAACTGAAGCTTTCTTT
D: TRBD1; V: TRBV7-2; size: few; length: 16; J: TRBJ1-2; CDR3: CASSRSDRGYDYGYTF; DNA: TGTGCCAGCAGCCGGTCGGACAGGGGATATGACTATGGCTACACCTTC
D: TRBD1; V: TRBV6-5; size: few; length: 15; J: TRBJ1-1; CDR3: CASSYEGARGTEAFF; DNA: TGTGCCAGCAGTTACGAGGGGGCGCGAGGCACTGAAGCTTTCTTT
D: .; V: TRBV18; size: few; length: 11; J: TRBJ2-3; CDR3: CASSPRDTQYF; DNA: TGTGCCAGCTCACCACGAGATACGCAGTATTTT
D: .; V: TRBV7-8; size: few; length: 14; J: TRBJ1-2; CDR3: CASSLAHQVYGYTF; DNA: TGTGCCAGCAGCTTAGCGCATCAGGTCTATGGCTACACCTTC
D: .; V: TRBV11-3; size: .; length: 15; J: TRBJ2-1; CDR3: CASSRGGAYPNEQFF; DNA: TGTGCCAGCAGTCGAGGGGGGGCCTATCCCAATGAGCAGTTCTTC
D: .; V: TRBV28; size: .; length: 11; J: TRBJ1-3; CDR3: CASSWGNTIYF; DNA: TGTGCCAGCTCTTGGGGAAACACCATATATTTT
D: .; V: TRBV5-5; size: .; length: 13; J: TRBJ2-1; CDR3: CASSSGTSNEQFF; DNA: TGTGCCAGCAGCTCGGGGACTTCTAATGAGCAGTTCTTC
D: TRBD1; V: TRBV28; size: few; length: 15; J: TRBJ1-2; CDR3: CASSPGGDTNYGYTF; DNA: TGTGCCAGCAGTCCAGGGGGAGACACTAACTATGGCTACACCTTC
D: .; V: TRBV23-1; size: .; length: 8; J: TRBJ1-1; CDR3: CASYEAFF; DNA: TGCGCCAGCTATGAAGCTTTCTTT
D: TRBD1; V: TRBV19; size: .; length: 15; J: TRBJ1-5; CDR3: CASSIEGTGDQPQHF; DNA: TGTGCCAGTAGTATAGAGGGGACAGGGGATCAGCCCCAGCATTTT
D: .; V: TRBV6-6; size: many; length: 12; J: TRBJ2-7; CDR3: CASGRTGYEQYF; DNA: TGTGCCAGCGGTAGGACCGGCTACGAGCAGTACTTC
D: .; V: TRBV9; size: .; length: 13; J: TRBJ2-3; CDR3: CAGHRLGTDTQYF; DNA: TGTGCCGGACATCGGCTTGGCACAGATACGCAGTATTTT
D: .; V: TRBV7-2; size: .; length: 14; J: TRBJ2-3; CDR3: CASSLDVGVDTQYF; DNA: TGTGCCAGCAGCTTAGATGTGGGGGTGGATACGCAGTATTTT
D: .; V: TRBV5-1; size: few; length: 14; J: TRBJ2-7; CDR3: CASKPGEGQYEQYF; DNA: TGCGCCAGCAAACCGGGAGAGGGGCAGTACGAGCAGTACTTC